Listed below are T cell receptor beta chains from one sample, sequenced in a study of T cells in Graves' hyperthyroidism and ophthalmopathy. TCRdb reanalysed the multiplex PCR reads using MiXCR and keeps one entry per CDR3 protein. The sample gives about 400,000 distinct CDR3 sequences, about 13% of which show up once; around 9.2% is in the top ten. What was sequenced was blood. The receptors come from a woman aged 18-30 years with Graves' hyperthyroidism. Both conserved end residues are part of each CDR3. The order of the fields is D gene, clone size, V gene, J gene, CDR3 protein, CDR3 DNA. A D gene is named only where the DNA matches it firmly. Size is stated for part of the rows, as once, few or many counts, or as a class when the clone is expanded.

D: -
size: many
V: TRBV6-1
J: TRBJ1-2
CDR3: CASSRDRLGEGYTF
DNA: TGTGCCAGCAGTAGAGACAGGTTGGGAGAAGGCTACACCTTC

D: -
size: -
V: TRBV27
J: TRBJ2-1
CDR3: CAASEGNEQFF
DNA: TGTGCCGCGTCAGAGGGAAATGAGCAGTTCTTC

D: -
size: few
V: TRBV5-1
J: TRBJ2-7
CDR3: CASSPMRRGYEQYF
DNA: TGCGCCAGCAGCCCCATGCGGAGAGGGTACGAGCAGTACTTC

D: -
size: -
V: TRBV7-9
J: TRBJ1-6
CDR3: CASSLRGSNSPLHF
DNA: TGTGCCAGCAGCTTACGGGGGAGTAATTCACCCCTCCACTTT

D: TRBD1
size: many
V: TRBV6-1
J: TRBJ1-2
CDR3: CASRQTGRRGYTF
DNA: TGTGCCAGCAGACAGACAGGGCGTCGAGGCTACACCTTC

D: TRBD2
size: many
V: TRBV2
J: TRBJ2-5
CDR3: CASSGARLAKETQYF
DNA: TGTGCCAGCAGTGGGGCAAGACTAGCGAAGGAGACCCAGTACTTC

D: -
size: many
V: TRBV2
J: TRBJ1-5
CDR3: CASQKGEGGQPQHF
DNA: TGTGCCAGCCAAAAGGGGGAAGGAGGGCAGCCCCAGCATTTT

D: -
size: many
V: TRBV2
J: TRBJ2-7
CDR3: CASRVTLTSEQYF
DNA: TGTGCCAGCAGGGTGACGCTTACCTCCGAGCAGTACTTC

D: -
size: many
V: TRBV12-3/TRBV12-4
J: TRBJ1-1
CDR3: CASSLAPGQGTEAFF
DNA: TGTGCCAGCAGTTTAGCCCCCGGCCAGGGGACTGAAGCTTTCTTT

D: -
size: many
V: TRBV28
J: TRBJ2-3
CDR3: CASSGPLSTDTQYF
DNA: TGTGCCAGCAGTGGGCCACTTAGCACAGATACGCAGTATTTT